Shown below are 30 T cell receptor beta chains from a single sample sequenced in a study of blood T cell repertoires in COVID-19. Clones were sequenced by immunoSEQ multiplex PCR, and TCRdb holds only the in-frame ones, with some missing. The sample consists of about 120,000 clones, 75% to 90% of them appearing once. Sequenced sample: peripheral blood. The receptors were sampled from a human donor in a cohort sampled during active COVID-19.

The CDR3 nucleotides are TGTGCCAGCAGCTGGATACAGAGCCAAGAGACCCAGTACTTC. Protein: CASSWIQSQETQYF. The gene calls are TRBV5-4 and TRBJ2-5; the D is unclear. Germline V gene lookup returns CDR1 SGHNT and CDR2 YYREEE (reference sequence). V lost 3 bases and J 1 base, leaving 10 bases between the germline ends. There are 14 residues in the CDR3.

This chain uses TRBV5-4 with TRBJ2-1; 7 nucleotides line up with TRBD2. This CDR3 is built from 14 residues. V was clipped by 4 bases and J by 7 bases; unmatched bases: 8. Germline V CDR1 and CDR2: SGHNT, YYREEE (reference sequence). CDR3 nucleotide sequence: TGTGCCAGCAGCACCGCTACTAGCGTTAATGAGCAGTTCTTC. Its translation: CASSTATSVNEQFF.

The rearrangement joins TRBV7-9 to TRBJ1-5; D gene unclear. Germline loops: CDR1 SEHNR, CDR2 FQNEAQ (reference sequence). CDR3 size: 13 residues. Deletions cut 5 bases from V and 2 bases from J, with 7 bases between. CDR3 sequence (DNA): TGTGCCAGCAGCGGAGAGGGCAATCAGCCCCAGCATTTT. Translation gives CASSGEGNQPQHF.

The rearrangement uses TRBV7-8 and TRBJ2-5; 10 bases are shared with TRBD2. V gave up 1 base and J gave up 3 bases; unmatched junction bases: 8. Per the germline V gene, CDR1 is SGHVS and CDR2 is FQNEAQ. There are 17 residues in the CDR3. The CDR3 loop reads CASSLVVERGGEETQYF. The CDR3 region has the DNA TGTGCCAGCAGCTTAGTCGTGGAGCGGGGGGGCGAAGAGACCCAGTACTTC.

The chain is built from TRBV11-2 and TRBJ2-3; 10 bases agree with TRBD2. V dropped 3 bases and J dropped 6; count of bases not matched to a gene: 3. Looked up from germline, CDR1 is SGHAT and CDR2 is FQNNGV. The CDR3 is 14 residues long. The CDR3 here is CASSFGTSVDTQYF. The CDR3 DNA follows: TGTGCCAGCAGCTTTGGGACTAGCGTCGATACGCAGTATTTT.

The chain is built from TRBV11-3 and TRBJ2-5; D is possibly TRBD2 (6 bases). This CDR3 contains 12 residues. V shed 7 bases and J shed 4 bases, with 10 bases lying between them. CDR1 and CDR2 (germline): SGHNT, YENEEA. Written as DNA, the CDR3 is TGTGCCAGCACGGGAGTATTAGAGACCCAGTACTTC. It encodes CASTGVLETQYF.

The gene calls are TRBV27 and TRBJ2-1; D not resolved. V lost 9 bases and J lost 15, with 15 bases in between. The CDR3 covers 10 residues. The V gene's germline CDR1 is MNHEY and CDR2 SMNVEV (reference sequence). The chain's CDR3 is CASPPVVGFF. The CDR3 coding sequence is TGTGCCAGTCCGCCCGTTGTCGGGTTCTTC.

This clone was counted between two and nine times. The V call is TRBV4-1, the J call TRBJ2-7, with TRBD1 matching over 7 bases. This CDR3 comprises 16 residues. J lost 2 bases, V lost 3 bases, and 10 bases had no gene match. The germline gives CDR1 MGHRA, CDR2 YSYEKL. DNA for the CDR3: TGCGCCAGCAGCCAGACCCTTACAGGGGTTACCTACGAGCAGTACTTC. Residues: CASSQTLTGVTYEQYF.

This chain links TRBV6-5 with TRBJ1-6, with 9 bases that match TRBD1. Trimming removed 6 bases from V and 9 bases from J; junction bases left unmatched: 9. CDR1 and CDR2 (germline): MNHEY, SVGAGI. The CDR3 has 15 residues. CDR3 nucleotides: TGTGCCAGCAGGCGAAACCGGGACAGGGCTTCACCCCTCCACTTT. Its translation is CASRRNRDRASPLHF.

This chain connects TRBV7-3 to TRBJ2-3; D gene uncertain. Germline values: CDR1 SGHTA, CDR2 FQGTGA. The CDR3 sequence is 15 residues long. V dropped 0 bases and J dropped 3 bases, with 10 bases sitting between them. Here the CDR3 DNA reads TGTGCCAGCAGCTTAACGGGCCAGATTACAGATACGCAGTATTTT. This encodes CASSLTGQITDTQYF.

The chain links TRBV5-5 to TRBJ1-2, with D perhaps TRBD1 (6 bases). There are 15 residues in the CDR3. V was clipped by 4 bases and J by 2 bases, with 15 bases between them. Germline CDR1 and CDR2: SGHKS and YYEKEE (reference sequence). CDR3 protein: CASSPTSTGNYGYTF. For the CDR3, the DNA is TGTGCCAGCAGCCCAACTTCTACAGGGAACTATGGCTACACCTTC.

This chain connects TRBV6-1 to TRBJ1-3, with D uncertain. V was pared by 0 bases and J by 0 bases, with 15 bases between. Germline CDR1 is MNHNS and CDR2 is SASEGT. The CDR3 spans 18 residues. CDR3 bases: TGTGCCAGCAGTGAAGCGCTAACGGTAGCCTTCTCTGGAAACACCATATATTTT. Amino acids: CASSEALTVAFSGNTIYF.

This chain's CDR3 is CASSVGGVGGNSPLHF. In DNA form, the CDR3 reads TGTGCCAGCAGCGTAGGTGGAGTGGGGGGAAATTCACCCCTCCACTTT. V and J are TRBV9 and TRBJ1-6, with D maybe TRBD1 (5 bases). CDR3 size: 16 residues. Trimming shortened V by 0 bases and J by 7 bases, and 14 bases separated the two germline ends. Germline V gene sequence: CDR1 SGDLS, CDR2 YYNGEE.

V gene TRBV27 combines with J gene TRBJ1-4, with 7 nucleotides matching TRBD1. V trimming: 5 bases; J trimming: 8 bases; junction bases outside the gene matches: 8. CDR1 is MNHEY and CDR2 is SMNVEV in the germline V gene (reference sequence). CDR3 length: 14 residues. CDR3: CASSRGPRLEKLFF. The CDR3 DNA reads as TGTGCCAGCAGTAGGGGGCCCCGACTGGAAAAACTGTTTTTT. The full variable domain, completed using reference TRBV27 and TRBJ1-4, is EAQVTQNPRYLITVTGKKLTVTCSQNMNHEYMSWYRQDPGLGLRQIYYSMNVEVTDKGDVPEGYKVSRKEKRNFPLILESPSPNQTSLYFCASSRGPRLEKLFFGSGTQLSVL.

This rearrangement joins TRBV29-1 to TRBJ2-7; 9 bases are shared with TRBD2. The CDR3 runs 14 residues. With V trimmed by 3 bases and J by 2 bases, 5 bases remained unmatched. Germline V CDR1 and CDR2: SQVTM, ANQGSEA. This CDR3 is CSVDGSGSTYEQYF. The CDR3 DNA reads as TGCAGCGTTGACGGTAGCGGGAGTACCTACGAGCAGTACTTC.

The chain joins TRBV7-9 to TRBJ2-7; 9 bases line up with TRBD1. The CDR3 is 15 residues long. Losses at the gene ends were 5 bases for V and 7 bases for J; bases not matched to a gene: 12. CDR1 and CDR2 from the germline V gene are SEHNR and FQNEAQ (reference sequence). The CDR3: CASSHRQGDFGEQYF. The CDR3 DNA sequence: TGTGCCAGCAGCCACCGACAGGGGGATTTCGGAGAGCAGTACTTC.

This chain links TRBV6-1 with TRBJ2-1; the match to TRBD1 covers 7 bases. Germline CDR1 MNHNS, CDR2 SASEGT. V was clipped by 2 bases and J by 4 bases; unmatched bases: 11. This CDR3 has 17 amino acids. The DNA of the CDR3 is TGTGCCAGCAGTGAATTTTCCGGGACAGCAATTTACAATGAGCAGTTCTTC. It codes for CASSEFSGTAIYNEQFF.

CDR3 DNA: TGTGCCAGTCGAATGGACAGGGGTTCCTATAATTCACCCCTCCACTTT. This translates into CASRMDRGSYNSPLHF. This chain connects TRBV4-2 to TRBJ1-6; 9 nucleotides align to TRBD1. Trimming removed 9 bases from V and 1 base from J; junction bases left unmatched: 7. The CDR3 totals 16 residues. Per the germline V gene, CDR1 is LGHNA and CDR2 is YNFKEQ.

The rearrangement joins TRBV11-3 to TRBJ2-5; 7 bases match TRBD2. The V gene end was trimmed by 5 bases and the J gene end by 1 base; junction bases not matched to a gene: 7. This CDR3 has 15 residues. CDR1 SGHNT and CDR2 YENEEA come from the germline V gene. This CDR3 reads CASSRSTSSQETQYF. CDR3 bases: TGTGCCAGCAGCCGTTCGACTAGCAGCCAAGAGACCCAGTACTTC. Combining the CDR3 with reference TRBV11-3 and TRBJ2-5 gives the whole variable domain EAGVVQSPRYKIIEKKQPVAFWCNPISGHNTLYWYLQNLGQGPELLIRYENEEAVDDSQLPKDRFSAERLKGVDSTLKIQPAELGDSAVYLCASSRSTSSQETQYFGPGTRLLVL.

This chain joins TRBV12-3 or TRBV12-4 and TRBJ2-1; D unresolved. The CDR3 length is 12 residues. V lost 5 bases and J 12 bases, leaving 14 bases between the germline ends. The CDR3 spells CASSSSTRGQFF. The DNA of the CDR3 is TGTGCCAGCAGTAGTAGTACCAGAGGGCAGTTCTTC.

The gene calls are TRBV15 and TRBJ2-7; possible D gene TRBD2, 6 bases. CDR3 size: 14 residues. Trimming removed 4 bases at V and 0 bases at J, with 10 bases between. CDR1 and CDR2 (germline): LNHNV, YYDKDF (reference sequence). CDR3 sequence (DNA): TGTGCCACCAGCACGGGGGAGCGCTCCTACGAGCAGTACTTC. As protein: CATSTGERSYEQYF.

This clone showed up just once. The V and J genes are TRBV15 and TRBJ2-7; 9 bases line up with TRBD1. The ends lost 0 bases at V and 3 bases at J; junction bases unmatched: 6. Germline V gene lookup returns CDR1 LNHNV and CDR2 YYDKDF (reference sequence). This CDR3 is 16 amino acids long. The DNA for the CDR3 is TGTGCCACCAGCAGAGATCTCCCGGGACAGGGCTACGAGCAGTACTTC. As protein: CATSRDLPGQGYEQYF.

The rearrangement uses TRBV9 and TRBJ2-3, with TRBD2 matching over 9 bases. Germline CDR1 SGDLS, CDR2 YYNGEE. This CDR3 is 16 amino acids long. The junction had 3 bases not matched to a gene; V was cut back by 0 bases and J by 1 base. CDR3 region: CASSVESSGGTDTQYF. The CDR3 bases are TGTGCCAGCAGCGTAGAGTCTAGCGGGGGCACAGATACGCAGTATTTT.

This chain joins TRBV4-1 and TRBJ1-3; unclear D gene. The length of the CDR3 is 16 residues. Trimming stripped 1 base from V and 0 bases from J, with 10 bases between. The germline V gene encodes CDR1 MGHRA and CDR2 YSYEKL. The CDR3 bases are TGCGCCAGCAGCCAAGCTGAGAGAAGCTCTGGAAACACCATATATTTT. Translation: CASSQAERSSGNTIYF.

This chain links TRBV27 with TRBJ2-3, with a possible D match to TRBD1 (5 bases). CDR1 and CDR2 (germline): MNHEY, SMNVEV (reference sequence). Trimming stripped 0 bases from V and 1 base from J, with 11 bases between. The length of the CDR3 is 16 residues. CDR3 DNA: TGTGCCAGCAGTTTATCTGGACAAGGTGGCACAGATACGCAGTATTTT. This sequence encodes CASSLSGQGGTDTQYF.

The chain combines TRBV3-1 (or the pseudogene TRBV3-2) with TRBJ2-7, with D perhaps matching TRBD2 (7 bases). The CDR3 sequence is 15 residues long. Per germline, CDR1 LGHDT and CDR2 YNNKEL (reference sequence). V was pared by 4 bases and J by 4 bases, with 17 bases between. The CDR3 coding sequence is TGTGCCAGCAGCCCAGGAGGGGGGAGGGATTACGAGCAGTACTTC. The encoded protein is CASSPGGGRDYEQYF.

This sequence joins TRBV10-3 and TRBJ2-2; 8 nucleotides match TRBD1. The CDR3 sequence is 15 residues long. Trimming cost V 3 bases and J 3 bases; bases outside gene matches: 3. Germline V gives CDR1 ENHRY, CDR2 SYGVKD. Here the CDR3 reads CAISENRGDTGELFF. The CDR3 nucleotides are TGTGCCATCAGTGAAAACAGGGGGGACACCGGGGAGCTGTTTTTT.

The V and J genes are TRBV6-5 and TRBJ2-3; no clear D gene. Germline V gene lookup returns CDR1 MNHEY and CDR2 SVGAGI. V was pared by 0 bases and J by 4 bases, with 8 bases between. The CDR3 has 14 residues. The CDR3 DNA follows: TGTGCCAGCAGTTACTCGTACACCTCAGATACGCAGTATTTT. The encoded protein is CASSYSYTSDTQYF.

The V and J genes are TRBV18 and TRBJ1-6; D call uncertain. Germline assignment: CDR1 KGHSH and CDR2 LQKENI. V was trimmed by 3 bases and J by 9 bases, leaving 15 bases between them. The length of the CDR3 is 15 residues. CDR3 nucleotide sequence: TGTGCCAGCTCACCCTCCGGAGGAGAGAGTTCACCCCTCCACTTT. It codes for CASSPSGGESSPLHF.

This clone was recorded a few times. The rearrangement uses TRBV5-5 and TRBJ2-2, with D possibly matching TRBD1 (6 bases). V lost 4 bases and J 5 bases, leaving 6 bases between the germline ends. CDR3 size: 12 residues. CDR1 is SGHKS and CDR2 is YYEKEE in the germline V gene (reference sequence). CDR3 region: CASSTGTGELFF. CDR3 coding DNA: TGTGCCAGCAGCACAGGGACCGGGGAGCTGTTTTTT.